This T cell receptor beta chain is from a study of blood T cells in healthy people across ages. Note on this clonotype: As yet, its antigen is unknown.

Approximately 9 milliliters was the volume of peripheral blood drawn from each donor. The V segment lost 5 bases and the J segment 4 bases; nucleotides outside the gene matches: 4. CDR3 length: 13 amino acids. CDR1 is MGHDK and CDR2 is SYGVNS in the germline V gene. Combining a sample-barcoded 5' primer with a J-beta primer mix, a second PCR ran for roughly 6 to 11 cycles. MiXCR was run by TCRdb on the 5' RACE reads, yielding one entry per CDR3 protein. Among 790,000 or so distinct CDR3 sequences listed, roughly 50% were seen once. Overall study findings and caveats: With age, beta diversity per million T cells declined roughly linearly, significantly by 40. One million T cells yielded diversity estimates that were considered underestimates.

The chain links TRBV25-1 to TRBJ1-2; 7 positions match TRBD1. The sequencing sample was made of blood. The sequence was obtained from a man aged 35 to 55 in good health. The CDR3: CASSLGQIYGYTF. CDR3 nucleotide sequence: TGTGCCAGCAGTCTGGGACAGATCTATGGCTACACCTTC.